This T cell receptor beta chain comes out of a study of beta chain features in type 1 diabetes (dated by TCRdb to 2016 to 2019). Turning to the overall study: Mean age, gender distribution, total cell number and subset yield did not differ between patients and healthy donors. Naive and central memory subsets were obtained from all 30 or so donors, but regulatory and stem cell-like memory subsets were isolated from only 8 patients and 8 healthy donors. The study compared TCRB repertoires of sorted circulating CD4+ T cell subsets between recently diagnosed type 1 diabetes patients and matched healthy donors. A total of roughly 99 million sorted cells were examined across all samples, and the number of cells per subset was strongly correlated with RNA yield.

Each donor gave one peripheral blood draw, averaging approximately 0.12 L, which was collected into heparinised tubes. A BD FACSAria II and a panel including CD45RO, CCR7, CD25, CD127, CD95 and CD27 were used to sort naive, central memory, regulatory and stem cell-like memory CD4+ T cells. A purity above 98% was achieved for all sorted populations. PBMCs were separated immediately by Lymphoprep density gradient centrifugation and were stained directly, without being cultured. Samples were stained and sorted in pairs, with one healthy donor and one patient per experiment, so that batch effects were minimized. The High Capacity cDNA Reverse Transcription Kit was used to reverse transcribe all of the isolated RNA, meaning that expressed TCRB transcripts were what got sequenced. Deep immunoSEQ sequencing was performed on naive, central memory and regulatory T cell samples, with an average of around 3.5 million total reads per sample. Sorted cells were lysed in RLT buffer and RNA was extracted with DNase-treated RNeasy Micro or Mini kits, depending on cell number. To prevent cross-contamination, every cell subset was processed on its own, while patient and healthy donor samples were processed together. The immunoSEQ multiplex PCR was used to amplify TCRB sequences from cDNA, yielding 87-bp fragments that span the CDR3 region. The amplicons were sequenced using the Illumina HiSeq platform. The authors' pipeline ran thus. PCR bias was computationally corrected using synthetic template baselines, reads within Hamming distance 2 were collapsed, and singletons that could not be merged were discarded. Reads were aligned against IMGT to assign V, D and J genes, CDR3 length and insertions or deletions at six rearrangement sites. Within each subset, clonotype counts were normalized to the number of sorted cells before true diversity and Gini coefficients were calculated with the tcR R package. The overlap coefficient, calculated on TCRB nucleotide sequences, was used to quantify repertoire sharing. Out-of-frame TCRB sequences from naive cells were analyzed to stand in for the pre-selection repertoire. As stored in TCRdb, this immuneACCESS dataset retains in-frame rearrangements with V and J assigned. A fraction of the clones does not appear; measured against another copy, unresolved V genes explain less than half of the discrepancy, and the remainder lacks a known reason. The V and J calls and clone size were taken over from that table, and D and trimming were inferred from the DNA. Recorded for this sample are around 350,000 clones; around 13% of them occurred a single time. Around 0.015% of the sample rests with the top ten.

V and J are trimmed by 2 bases and 7 bases, and the gene matches miss 9 bases of the junction. The germline V gene sets CDR1 to SGDLS and CDR2 to YYNGEE. The CDR3 contains 17 residues, cysteine and phenylalanine counted. The retained sequence is limited to the CDR3, 51 bases, with the frame set at the first base. Concerning this clone itself: Its cognate antigen has yet to be identified. No clone much larger than this one lies a single base away; base qualities are absent.

Points the paper makes about the study in general: Naive, central memory and regulatory TCRB repertoires appeared to be more similar among patients than among healthy donors. PCR may preferentially amplify shorter templates, but because patient and control samples were amplified and corrected together, any resulting skew would affect both groups equally. Because cDNA was sequenced instead of genomic DNA, highly expressing activated cells could be over-represented, though the groups showed no difference in activation or CD3 levels. At VDJ recombination sites, type 1 diabetes patients had fewer insertions and more deleted nucleotides, which implies abnormalities in thymic rearrangement. A moderate but significant shortening of TCRB CDR3 length was observed in type 1 diabetes patients in all four CD4+ subsets. Only small numbers of individuals were included in the HLA sub-analyses, which left unresolved whether HLA type had any influence on TCRB rearrangement.

In this chain, TRBV9 is recombined with TRBJ2-1; 13 middle bases align to TRBD2. The sequence was collected from a man between 18 and 29 years old in good health. Sequenced material: naive CD4+ T cells from blood. The cell subset or site label for this specimen denotes: true naive CD4+ T cells. The DNA reads as follows: TGTGCCAGCAGCGTGTCCGCCCGGACTAGCGGGAGAAATGAGCAGTTCTTC. Its amino acids are CASSVSARTSGRNEQFF.